The 18 T cell receptor beta chains given below trace back to one sample, sequenced in a study of blood T cell repertoires in COVID-19. TCRdb's table, derived via immunoSEQ multiplex PCR, lists solely in-frame clones and lacks some. The sample includes around 700,000 clones, about 87% of them seen just once. Input material: peripheral blood. The receptor source for this set is a woman younger than 35 with acute or convalescent COVID-19.

V and J are TRBV12-5 and TRBJ2-2; D is possibly TRBD1 (5 bases). With 0 bases removed from V and 2 bases from J, the gap between germline ends came to 13 bases. This CDR3 is 17 amino acids long. In germline, CDR1 is LGHNT, CDR2 FRNRAP. CDR3 coding DNA: TGTGCTAGTGGTTTGGTGCTCAGGGCGATTAACACCGGGGAGCTGTTTTTT. It codes for CASGLVLRAINTGELFF.

The V call is TRBV3-1 (or the pseudogene TRBV3-2), the J call TRBJ2-7; maybe TRBD2 (5 bases). V was trimmed by 1 base and J by 2 bases, leaving 9 bases between them. The CDR3 is made up of 14 amino acids. Germline V gene data show CDR1 as LGHDT and CDR2 as YNNKEL (reference sequence). Here the CDR3 DNA reads TGTGCCAGCAGCCAAGTCGGGGTGCCCTACGAGCAGTACTTC. Translated, it gives CASSQVGVPYEQYF.

This sequence joins TRBV9 and TRBJ2-1; D is possibly TRBD2 (6 bases). Germline CDR1 SGDLS, CDR2 YYNGEE. The germline V and J ends were trimmed by 2 bases and 9 bases, with 12 bases remaining between them. This CDR3 has 13 residues. The CDR3 loop reads CASSVGLFGEQFF. In DNA form, the CDR3 reads TGTGCCAGCAGCGTGGGACTTTTCGGTGAGCAGTTCTTC. The full variable domain, completed using reference TRBV9 and TRBJ2-1, is DSGVTQTPKHLITATGQRVTLRCSPRSGDLSVYWYQQSLDQGLQFLIQYYNGEERAKGNILERFSAQQFPDLHSELNLSSLELGDSALYFCASSVGLFGEQFFGPGTRLTVL.

The J gene is TRBJ1-6, the V gene TRBV28, with 10 nucleotides matching TRBD1. The V segment lost 4 bases and the J segment 9 bases; nucleotides outside the gene matches: 3. The germline V gene has CDR1 MDHEN and CDR2 SYDVKM. The CDR3 spans 14 residues. CDR3 region: CASSSGTGVSPLHF. The CDR3 DNA reads as TGTGCCAGCAGTTCCGGGACAGGGGTTTCACCCCTCCACTTT.

V is TRBV6-2 or TRBV6-3 and J is TRBJ1-2; TRBD1 agrees at 7 bases. J was trimmed by 4 bases and V by 1 base; bases with no gene match: 9. The CDR3 extends over 16 amino acids. The germline V gene has CDR1 MNHEY and CDR2 SVGEGT. The CDR3 spells CASSYYDRDYLYGYTF. The CDR3 region has the DNA TGTGCCAGCAGTTACTACGACAGGGATTATCTCTATGGCTACACCTTC.

The chain links TRBV27 to TRBJ2-7; no definite D call. Germline-derived CDR1 and CDR2 are MNHEY and SMNVEV (reference sequence). V was pared by 4 bases and J by 2 bases, with 12 bases between. The CDR3 spans 14 residues. CDR3 bases: TGTGCCAGCAGTTCGGCGTTTGGGCCCTACGAGCAGTACTTC. This gives the protein CASSSAFGPYEQYF.

The V call is TRBV2, the J call TRBJ1-6; D is perhaps TRBD1 (5 bases). The CDR3 length is 15 residues. The V end was cut by 7 bases, the J end by 0 bases, with 10 bases between. Germline values: CDR1 SNHLY, CDR2 FYNNEI. This CDR3 is CASMEGSSYNSPLHF. The CDR3 DNA sequence: TGTGCCAGCATGGAGGGGAGCTCCTATAATTCACCCCTCCACTTT.

This clone was detected only a few times. The rearrangement links TRBV5-1 to TRBJ1-2; 12 bases are a match to TRBD1. This CDR3 is built from 14 residues. Trimming removed 0 bases from V and 9 bases from J; junction bases left unmatched: 3. Germline V gene data show CDR1 as SGHRS and CDR2 as YFSETQ. CDR3 sequence (DNA): TGCGCCAGCAGCTTGGGGGACAGGGGGCAAAGCTACACCTTC. Its protein product is CASSLGDRGQSYTF.

The chain has TRBV6-5 and TRBJ2-1, with 12 bases identical to TRBD1. The CDR3 sequence is 15 residues long. Germline V lookup: CDR1 MNHEY, CDR2 SVGAGI. The V and J ends lost 2 bases and 10 bases, in that order; junction bases with no gene match: 6. DNA of the CDR3: TGTGCCAGCAGTTACGGGGGACAGGGGGCGGAAGAGCAGTTCTTC. Protein sequence: CASSYGGQGAEEQFF.

The table lists this clone with a count of one. V and J are TRBV2 and TRBJ1-2; D unclear. Germline CDR1 is SNHLY and CDR2 is FYNNEI. The CDR3 spans 12 residues. V lost 6 bases and J lost 6, with 11 bases in between. The CDR3 protein is CASRPEGNGYTF. DNA of the CDR3: TGTGCCAGCAGGCCAGAGGGAAATGGCTACACCTTC.

The count of this clone is one. The CDR3 protein is CASSRAPGVAFF. CDR3 in DNA: TGTGCCAGTAGTAGGGCCCCGGGGGTCGCTTTCTTT. The rearrangement links TRBV19 to TRBJ1-1, with D possibly being TRBD1 (5 bases). Trimming removed 4 bases at V and 11 bases at J, with 14 bases between. CDR3 length: 12 amino acids. The germline gives CDR1 LNHDA, CDR2 SQIVND (reference sequence).

This clone was found once. V is TRBV6-5 and J is TRBJ1-4; D may be TRBD1 (5 bases). The CDR3 sequence is 14 residues long. Germline values: CDR1 MNHEY, CDR2 SVGAGI. Deletions cut 2 bases from V and 6 bases from J, with 10 bases between. Here the CDR3 reads CASSYPQGYEKLFF. The CDR3 DNA is TGTGCCAGCAGTTACCCGCAGGGATATGAAAAACTGTTTTTT.

V and J are TRBV9 and TRBJ1-5; the match to TRBD1 covers 8 bases. The CDR3 has 16 amino acids. Trimming at V came to 4 bases and at J to 2 bases, leaving 8 bases not matched to a gene. Germline V gives CDR1 SGDLS, CDR2 YYNGEE. CDR3 protein: CASSTGTGKGNQPQHF. Written as DNA, the CDR3 is TGTGCCAGCAGCACAGGGACAGGCAAGGGCAATCAGCCCCAGCATTTT.

The chain uses TRBV4-2 and TRBJ2-5, with D possibly matching TRBD1 (5 bases). Germline CDR1 is LGHNA and CDR2 is YNFKEQ. Trimming took 6 bases from V and 2 from J, leaving 13 bases between them. This CDR3 region has 14 residues. CDR3 region: CASRGAEPQETQYF. As DNA, the CDR3 is TGTGCCAGCAGAGGGGCGGAGCCTCAAGAGACCCAGTACTTC.

V and J are TRBV27 and TRBJ1-5; the D is unclear. Trimming took off 0 bases at V and 0 bases at J, with 9 bases between the two ends. Per the germline V gene, CDR1 is MNHEY and CDR2 is SMNVEV (reference sequence). This CDR3 comprises 16 residues. CDR3 coding DNA: TGTGCCAGCAGTTTATCGGCTTCTTATAGCAATCAGCCCCAGCATTTT. Its translation: CASSLSASYSNQPQHF.

The V gene is TRBV21-1, the J gene TRBJ1-3; the table's D call TRBD1 went unverified against the DNA. TRBV21-1 is a pseudogene segment. This CDR3 has 16 residues. The CDR3 region is CASSKVAKGQRNTIYF. The DNA of the CDR3 is TGTGCCAGCAGCAAGGTCGCCAAGGGACAACGAAACACCATATATTTT.

The chain uses TRBV3-1 (or the pseudogene TRBV3-2) and TRBJ2-7, with a weak D call TRBD2 (5 bases). This CDR3 is built from 14 residues. V lost 0 bases and J 4 bases, leaving 10 bases between the germline ends. Germline-derived CDR1 and CDR2 are LGHDT and YNNKEL (reference sequence). The CDR3 DNA follows: TGTGCCAGCAGCCAAGATTTAGCGAGATACGAGCAGTACTTC. Translating gives CASSQDLARYEQYF.

The chain joins TRBV6-5 to TRBJ1-1, with TRBD1 identical over 7 bases. The germline CDR1 and CDR2 sequences are MNHEY and SVGAGI. This CDR3 spans 16 amino acids. After removal of 4 bases from V and 1 base from J, the junction contained 9 bases not matched to a gene. CDR3 sequence (DNA): TGTGCCAGCAGTTCCCCACTGACAGGGAGGAACACTGAAGCTTTCTTT. Its translation is CASSSPLTGRNTEAFF.